This T cell receptor beta chain was sequenced for a study of healthy donors' naive CD4 and CD8 T cells (dated by TCRdb to about 2015). General notes on the study: Donors were selected to cover three age groups (20-25, 40-50 and 60-70 years, several each), with a mean age of around 44, and half of the donors were female. The TCR alpha libraries followed the same workflow as the beta chain, except for a newly designed primer set that covered all functional IMGT alpha gene variants. The study sequenced rearranged TCR alpha and beta chains from naive CD4+ and CD8+ T cells to test how TCR variation relates to lineage commitment. The peripheral blood mononuclear cells came from roughly 19 individuals who were healthy and unrelated. Donors were HLA-typed by sequencing at HLA-A, -B, -C, -DRB1, -DQB1 and -DPB1 using the SBTexcellerator protocol, an ABI3130xl analyzer and SBTengine software.

The trim is 1 base for V and 6 bases for J, with a gap of 17 bases between the germline ends. CDR1 and CDR2, per the germline V gene, are SQVTM and ANQGSEA. Reading from cysteine to phenylalanine, the CDR3 counts 15 amino acids. The entry retains the CDR3 DNA only, 45 bases that are in frame from base 1. General conclusions and limits of the study: Bias between naive CD4+ and CD8+ cells was reportedly observed for most V and J gene segments, consistently across donors and independently of HLA genotype. In both chains, CD4+ lineage was associated with a positively charged CDR3 and CD8+ lineage with a negatively charged CDR3. Because alpha and beta chains were sequenced in bulk and could not be paired, combined chain effects were not evaluated. Possible repertoire bias from homeostatic proliferation of naive T cells was not directly addressed. About 13% of the variance in CD4/CD8 propensity appeared to be explained jointly by V genes, J genes and CDR3 charge, in a largely additive manner.

Sequencing was carried out with a 454 GS FLX Titanium. TCR libraries were built from roughly 500 ng of total RNA with a previously published linear amplification protocol. The Roche/454 Genome Sequencer with Titanium chemistry was used for sequencing. Under the source paper's analysis protocol: From roughly five of the healthy donors, a total of roughly 80,000 rearranged TCR alpha transcripts were sequenced. Unique TCR clonotypes were defined by the CDR3 junction under IMGT nomenclature, and duplicate transcripts were removed. Logistic regression in R 2.13.0 modeled CD4 versus CD8 status as a function of V and J genes, with adjustment for donor effects and Bonferroni correction for multiple testing. Using fastp trimming at Q25 and MiXCR clonotype assembly, TCRdb reanalyzed the public sequencing data and kept in-frame beta chains. Rows with a matching CDR3 protein are joined into one entry that keeps the most common DNA and genes. The V and J calls and clone size are TCRdb's, not the authors'. This sample is represented by approximately 180,000 distinct CDR3 sequences; around 80% of them were singletons. The ten most abundant clones make up roughly 2.3% of the sample.

Cells with a CD4+CD8-CD45RO-CD45RA+ profile were isolated by FACS and defined as naive CD4+ T cells, and those with a CD8+CD4-CD45RA+CD27bright profile were defined as naive CD8+ T cells. Antibodies against CD4 (RPA-T4), CD8 (SK1), CD27 (O323), CD45RA (HI100) and CD45RO (UCHL1) were used for sorting. In the case of this clonotype: What this receptor recognizes is not known. No much larger clonotype is one base removed from it; base qualities were not supplied.

The clonotype originates from a pool of human donors in good health; the sample pools cells from several healthy donors. Sample: naive CD4+ and CD8+ T cells sorted from blood, pooled from several donors. Read against the paper, the sample's cell subset or site label means: FACS-sorted naive CD4+ (CD45RO-CD45RA+) and naive CD8+ (CD45RA+CD27bright) T cells. Rearrangement joined TRBV29-1 to TRBJ2-3; the D gene is possibly TRBD1, with 6 bases matching. The sequenced DNA: TGCAGCGTTGAAGGGGGACATAGGGATCGGGATACGCAGTATTTT. It encodes CSVEGGHRDRDTQYF.